This T cell receptor (beta chain) derives from a study of Tregs in tolerant kidney transplant recipients. Libraries were prepared by immunoSEQ multiplex PCR; TCRdb keeps only in-frame clonotypes and omits some of them. The sample has approximately 45,000 clones; less than 97% are singletons. V lost 3 bases and J 0 bases, leaving 13 bases between the germline ends. CDR1 LNHDA and CDR2 SQIVND come from the germline V gene (reference sequence). This CDR3 has 16 residues. Turning to this clone: Antigen unknown.

This clonotype was obtained from a human donor in good health. J is TRBJ2-3 and V is TRBV19; perhaps D is TRBD1 or TRBD2 (5 bases each). Sequencing used Tregs from blood cultured with allogeneic cells. The CDR3 DNA sequence: TGTGCCAGTAGTATGACGGGACCACTAAGCACAGATACGCAGTATTTT. Translation: CASSMTGPLSTDTQYF.